This passage covers 14 T cell receptor beta chains from one sample sequenced in a study of blood T cell repertoires in COVID-19. Assay used: immunoSEQ multiplex PCR; TCRdb lists only in-frame clones, some missing. The top ten clones hold approximately 6.5% of a sample with more than 250,000 clones, more than 70% of them seen once. The material sequenced was peripheral blood. These receptors all stem from a man between 18 and 29 years old who had recovered from COVID-19.

The V gene is TRBV9, the J gene TRBJ2-7, with 10 nucleotides matching TRBD2. The ends lost 2 bases at V and 2 bases at J; junction bases unmatched: 10. The CDR3 extends over 17 amino acids. Germline V gene data show CDR1 as SGDLS and CDR2 as YYNGEE. CDR3 amino acids: CASSVYPVAGGPYEQYF. DNA for the CDR3: TGTGCCAGCAGCGTTTACCCGGTAGCGGGAGGACCCTACGAGCAGTACTTC.

This sequence joins TRBV5-4 and TRBJ2-7; tentatively, D is TRBD1 (5 bases). V gave up 1 base and J gave up 2 bases, with 10 bases separating them. Germline CDR1 is SGHNT and CDR2 is YYREEE (reference sequence). This CDR3 has 14 amino acids. The CDR3 region is CASSLLDKPYEQYF. CDR3 DNA sequence: TGTGCCAGCAGCTTGCTGGACAAACCCTACGAGCAGTACTTC.

This chain joins TRBV7-8 and TRBJ2-1, with a possible D match to TRBD1 (7 bases). The CDR3 consists of 16 residues. In germline, CDR1 is SGHVS, CDR2 FQNEAQ. The V gene lost 4 bases and the J gene lost 7 bases, with 20 bases spanning the gap. The CDR3 DNA reads as TGTGCCAGCAGCTCGTTGCAGGGGGGAGTCTATAATGAGCAGTTCTTC. Translated: CASSSLQGGVYNEQFF.

The J gene is TRBJ1-1, the V gene TRBV12-3 or TRBV12-4; a weak D match, TRBD1 (5 bases). The V gene lost 3 bases and the J gene lost 3 bases, with 8 bases spanning the gap. CDR3 length: 13 residues. The CDR3 is CASSFREDTEAFF. Here the CDR3 DNA reads TGTGCCAGCAGTTTCAGGGAGGACACTGAAGCTTTCTTT.

This chain uses TRBV21-1 with TRBJ2-2; the D call TRBD1 from the table was never checked on the DNA. TRBV21-1 is designated a pseudogene. The CDR3 spans 12 residues. This chain's CDR3 is CASRAPAGELFF. The DNA for the CDR3 is TGTGCCAGCAGGGCCCCCGCCGGGGAGCTGTTTTTT.

This clone has a single count. This sequence joins TRBV15 and TRBJ1-2; the D gene is possibly TRBD1 (6 bases). Germline CDR1 and CDR2: LNHNV and YYDKDF (reference sequence). V was clipped by 6 bases and J by 4 bases, with 15 bases between them. The CDR3 covers 14 residues. This CDR3 reads CATRDSGEGYGYTF. In nucleotides, the CDR3 is TGTGCCACCAGAGACTCAGGGGAGGGCTATGGCTACACCTTC. Complete variable domain (other parts from reference TRBV15 and TRBJ1-2): DAMVIQNPRYQVTQFGKPVTLSCSQTLNHNVMYWYQQKSSQAPKLLFHYYDKDFNNEADTPDNFQSRRPNTSFCFLDIRSPGLGDTAMYLCATRDSGEGYGYTFGSGTRLTVV.

V usage is TRBV20-1 and J usage is TRBJ2-7; unclear D gene. Deletions cut 4 bases from V and 3 bases from J, with 7 bases between. The CDR3 covers 11 residues. CDR1 is DFQATT and CDR2 is SNEGSKA in the germline V gene (reference sequence). CDR3 sequence: CSATENYEQYF. DNA of the CDR3: TGCAGTGCTACCGAGAACTACGAGCAGTACTTC.

The chain uses TRBV6-5 and TRBJ2-5; 8 nucleotides align to TRBD1. This CDR3 region has 13 residues. From germline, CDR1 is MNHEY and CDR2 SVGAGI. V shed 8 bases and J 4 bases; nucleotides not matched to a gene: 6. CDR3 sequence: CASFRGPGETQYF. The CDR3 region has the DNA TGTGCCAGCTTCAGGGGGCCCGGAGAGACCCAGTACTTC.

V gene TRBV5-6 combines with J gene TRBJ1-5, with D uncertain. V gave up 3 bases and J gave up 4 bases, with 14 bases separating them. The CDR3 is 15 amino acids. Germline V lookup: CDR1 SGHDT, CDR2 YYEEEE. CDR3 in DNA: TGTGCCAGCAGCTCGGGATTCCACATTAATCAGCCCCAGCATTTT. It yields the protein CASSSGFHINQPQHF. Full variable domain (remainder filled in from reference TRBV5-6 and TRBJ1-5): DAGVTQSPTHLIKTRGQQVTLRCSPKSGHDTVSWYQQALGQGPQFIFQYYEEEERQRGNFPDRFSGHQFPNYSSELNVNALLLGDSALYLCASSSGFHINQPQHFGDGTRLSIL.

This chain connects TRBV6-5 to TRBJ2-1; 9 positions match TRBD1. V lost 6 bases and J lost 7; bases outside the gene matches: 10. Germline CDR1 and CDR2: MNHEY and SVGAGI. This CDR3 comprises 15 residues. CDR3 nucleotides: TGTGCCAGCAGCCCCCCGACAGGGGGACGGAATGAGCAGTTCTTC. Encoded protein: CASSPPTGGRNEQFF.

The chain employs TRBV30 and TRBJ2-1; D is possibly TRBD2 (5 bases). In germline, CDR1 is GTSNPN, CDR2 SVGIG (reference sequence). Trimming removed 5 bases at V and 10 bases at J, with 9 bases between. The CDR3 length is 10 residues. The CDR3 nucleotides are TGTGCCTGGGGGAGCTGGGAGCAGTTCTTC. Residues: CAWGSWEQFF. Filled out from reference TRBV30 and TRBJ2-1, the complete variable domain reads SQTIHQWPATLVQPVGSPLSLECTVEGTSNPNLYWYRQAAGRGLQLLFYSVGIGQISSEVPQNLSASRPQDRQFILSSKKLLLSDSGFYLCAWGSWEQFFGPGTRLTVL.

The genes are TRBV2 and TRBJ2-7, with 8 bases lining up with TRBD1. Germline V CDR1 and CDR2: SNHLY, FYNNEI. V trimming: 3 bases; J trimming: 5 bases; junction bases outside the gene matches: 6. The CDR3 is 14 residues long. The CDR3 nucleotides are TGTGCCAGCAGTGATCGCGCAGGGGGCGACGAGCAGTACTTC. It yields the protein CASSDRAGGDEQYF.

A note on this clone: A clone one base away is much larger, so this may be a read error. The chain employs TRBV7-2 and TRBJ1-6; 9 bases agree with TRBD1. With 5 bases clipped from V and 7 bases from J, the junction kept 6 bases outside the gene matches. The CDR3 covers 15 residues. CDR1 is SGHTA, CDR2 FQGNSA, per germline. The CDR3 sequence: CASSARTGDNSPLHF. In DNA, the CDR3 is TGTGCCAGCAGCGCCCGGACAGGGGACAATTCACCCCTCCACTTT.

J is TRBJ2-1 and V is TRBV7-3; 8 positions agree with TRBD1. J gave up 6 bases and V 1 base, and 14 bases lay outside the gene matches. Germline V lookup: CDR1 SGHTA, CDR2 FQGTGA. This CDR3 comprises 18 residues. The CDR3 reads CASSLNPGGVGMTNEQFF. The CDR3 bases are TGTGCCAGCAGCTTAAATCCAGGGGGCGTGGGAATGACCAATGAGCAGTTCTTC.